The next 25 T cell receptor beta chains were all read from a single sample in a study of control samples from healthy donors and cancer patients. Libraries were prepared by immunoSEQ multiplex PCR; TCRdb keeps only in-frame clonotypes and omits some of them. The repertoire holds about 190,000 clones, with 91% as singletons. Specimen: blood. The receptors stem from a man between 25 and 39 years old in good health.

A few counts support this clone. The CDR3 DNA reads TGTGCCAGCAGTCCAGGGAATTCACCCCTCCACTTT. Protein: CASSPGNSPLHF. The chain employs TRBV2 and TRBJ1-6; a weak D match, TRBD1 (5 bases). The CDR3 covers 12 residues. Germline lookup yields CDR1 SNHLY and CDR2 FYNNEI. The V end was cut by 5 bases, the J end by 7 bases, with 6 bases between.

The V call is TRBV27, the J call TRBJ1-3; no clear D. Trimming cost V 6 bases and J 7 bases, with 19 bases left between them. The germline gives CDR1 MNHEY, CDR2 SMNVEV (reference sequence). The CDR3 extends over 15 amino acids. The CDR3 DNA reads as TGTGCCAGCAGCCAAACTCGACGGTATGGGAACACCATATATTTT. Amino acid sequence: CASSQTRRYGNTIYF.

This chain connects TRBV9 to TRBJ2-1; 10 positions agree with TRBD2. Germline values: CDR1 SGDLS, CDR2 YYNGEE. With 0 bases clipped from V and 9 bases from J, the junction kept 9 bases outside the gene matches. The CDR3 is made up of 16 amino acids. CDR3 nucleotide sequence: TGTGCCAGCAGCGTAGGCCTCAGCGGGGGGGCCGGTGAGCAGTTCTTC. Its translation is CASSVGLSGGAGEQFF.

The chain couples TRBV10-3 to TRBJ2-2; no clear D gene. The germline V gene has CDR1 ENHRY and CDR2 SYGVKD. V lost 11 bases, J lost 3 bases, and 16 bases lay in between. There are 14 residues in the CDR3. This CDR3 reads CAVGEAGDTGELFF. CDR3 DNA: TGTGCCGTGGGCGAGGCTGGGGACACCGGGGAGCTGTTTTTT.

This chain uses TRBV2 with TRBJ2-7; D gene uncertain. Germline-derived CDR1 and CDR2 are SNHLY and FYNNEI. Trimming cost V 7 bases and J 7 bases, with 20 bases left between them. The CDR3 covers 14 residues. The CDR3 coding sequence is TGTGCCAGCACGGTGGCAGTCTTCGATACTGAGCAGTACTTC. Its protein product is CASTVAVFDTEQYF.

The chain employs TRBV7-2 and TRBJ2-1; 9 bases match TRBD1. J was trimmed by 9 bases and V by 3 bases; bases with no gene match: 9. The CDR3 is 15 amino acids. The germline CDR1 and CDR2 sequences are SGHTA and FQGNSA. The CDR3 bases are TGTGCCAGCAGCTTGAGACAGGGGGTCGGCTCTGAGCAGTTCTTC. Amino acids: CASSLRQGVGSEQFF.

V is TRBV5-4 and J is TRBJ2-3; 9 nucleotides match TRBD2. The CDR3 contains 14 residues. The V segment lost 4 bases and the J segment 6 bases; nucleotides outside the gene matches: 6. CDR1 SGHNT and CDR2 YYREEE come from the germline V gene (reference sequence). The CDR3 bases are TGTGCCAGCAGCGTCGCTAGCGGGGTCGATACGCAGTATTTT. Translated, it gives CASSVASGVDTQYF.

The gene calls are TRBV30 and TRBJ1-1; 8 bases are shared with TRBD1. J was trimmed by 7 bases and V by 2 bases; bases with no gene match: 12. Germline-derived CDR1 and CDR2 are GTSNPN and SVGIG (reference sequence). CDR3 size: 15 residues. Here the CDR3 DNA reads TGTGCCTGGAGTAGTCCCCGCCAGGGGGCTGGTGAAGCTTTCTTT. Its translation: CAWSSPRQGAGEAFF.

The chain carries TRBV2 and TRBJ2-5, with 11 nucleotides matching TRBD2. Germline loops: CDR1 SNHLY, CDR2 FYNNEI. With 4 bases clipped from V and 1 base from J, the junction kept 5 bases outside the gene matches. The CDR3 totals 16 residues. The CDR3 here is CASSVRLAGIQETQYF. In nucleotides, the CDR3 is TGTGCCAGCAGTGTCAGACTAGCGGGAATCCAAGAGACCCAGTACTTC.

The chain recombines TRBV6-5 with TRBJ2-7; D is unresolved. CDR1 and CDR2 from the germline V gene are MNHEY and SVGAGI. The CDR3 sequence is 14 residues long. The germline V and J ends were trimmed by 4 bases and 0 bases, with 10 bases remaining between them. This CDR3 is CASSSRIDSYEQYF. The CDR3 bases are TGTGCCAGCAGTTCCCGAATAGACTCCTACGAGCAGTACTTC.

This rearrangement joins TRBV30 to TRBJ1-5; a weak D match, TRBD1 (6 bases). Germline V lookup: CDR1 GTSNPN, CDR2 SVGIG (reference sequence). The V gene lost 2 bases and the J gene lost 0 bases, with 8 bases spanning the gap. This CDR3 is 14 amino acids long. CDR3 protein: CAWSRGDSNQPQHF. CDR3 sequence (DNA): TGTGCCTGGAGTAGGGGGGATAGCAATCAGCCCCAGCATTTT.

This rearrangement joins TRBV5-1 to TRBJ1-2; D is ambiguous. This CDR3 contains 15 residues. From germline, CDR1 is SGHRS and CDR2 YFSETQ. V was trimmed by 0 bases and J by 6 bases, leaving 15 bases between them. The DNA for the CDR3 is TGCGCCAGCAGCTTGGAGGCAGGCCTTCGTGATGGCTACACCTTC. Its translation is CASSLEAGLRDGYTF.

The V gene is TRBV14, the J gene TRBJ2-1; D possibly corresponds to TRBD2 (5 bases). This CDR3 region has 15 residues. The V gene lost 4 bases and the J gene lost 3 bases, with 13 bases spanning the gap. Germline-derived CDR1 and CDR2 are SGHDN and FVKESK. CDR3 DNA sequence: TGTGCCAGCAGCCCTCGGACGGGAATCTACAATGAGCAGTTCTTC. Translated: CASSPRTGIYNEQFF.

The genes are TRBV12-5 and TRBJ1-4; D is unresolved. Germline assignment: CDR1 LGHNT and CDR2 FRNRAP. This CDR3 has 15 amino acids. V lost 7 bases to trimming and J lost 8 bases, with 20 bases between them. The CDR3 spells CASALEKGREEKLFF. CDR3 nucleotide sequence: TGTGCTAGTGCCTTGGAAAAGGGTAGGGAGGAAAAACTGTTTTTT. Full variable domain (missing parts from reference TRBV12-5 and TRBJ1-4): DARVTQTPRHKVTEMGQEVTMRCQPILGHNTVFWYRQTMMQGLELLAYFRNRAPLDDSGMPKDRFSAEMPDATLATLKIQPSEPRDSAVYFCASALEKGREEKLFFGSGTQLSVL.

This chain uses TRBV9 with TRBJ2-7; 7 bases line up with TRBD2. Germline lookup yields CDR1 SGDLS and CDR2 YYNGEE. The CDR3 loop spans 13 amino acids. With 4 bases clipped from V and 0 bases from J, the junction kept 1 base outside the gene matches. CDR3 residues: CASSPSGSYEQYF. In nucleotides, the CDR3 is TGTGCCAGCAGCCCTAGCGGCTCCTACGAGCAGTACTTC.

On this clone: Distinct nucleotide sequences in the sample also encode this CDR3. The chain combines TRBV9 with TRBJ2-1; maybe TRBD1 (6 bases). The CDR3 totals 13 residues. CDR1 SGDLS and CDR2 YYNGEE come from the germline V gene. V was shortened by 3 bases and J by 4 bases, with 8 bases between the two germline ends. DNA for the CDR3: TGTGCCAGCAGCGCCACAGGGTACAATGAGCAGTTCTTC. This codes for CASSATGYNEQFF. The complete variable domain, with remaining parts taken from reference TRBV9 and TRBJ2-1, reads DSGVTQTPKHLITATGQRVTLRCSPRSGDLSVYWYQQSLDQGLQFLIQYYNGEERAKGNILERFSAQQFPDLHSELNLSSLELGDSALYFCASSATGYNEQFFGPGTRLTVL.

The chain carries TRBV10-2 and TRBJ2-1; no definite D call. Trimming stripped 4 bases from V and 6 bases from J, with 13 bases between. The length of the CDR3 is 14 residues. The germline V gene has CDR1 WSHSY and CDR2 SAAADI. The CDR3 protein is CASSGHARSNEQFF. In DNA, the CDR3 is TGCGCCAGCAGTGGCCACGCCCGTTCCAATGAGCAGTTCTTC.

The gene calls are TRBV5-1 and TRBJ2-2, with 9 nucleotides matching TRBD1. V lost 4 bases, J lost 0 bases, and 4 bases stayed unmatched. Germline values: CDR1 SGHRS, CDR2 YFSETQ. CDR3 size: 16 residues. CDR3 amino acids: CASSGGQGPNTGELFF. CDR3 bases: TGCGCCAGCAGCGGGGGACAGGGCCCGAACACCGGGGAGCTGTTTTTT.

The rearrangement joins TRBV7-2 to TRBJ1-5, with unresolved D. Looked up from germline, CDR1 is SGHTA and CDR2 is FQGNSA. V was cut by 3 bases and J by 5 bases, with 8 bases left in between. CDR3 length equals 13 residues. The chain's CDR3 is CASSLVSHQPQHF. Here the CDR3 DNA reads TGTGCCAGCAGCTTGGTCAGTCATCAGCCCCAGCATTTT.

The V and J genes are TRBV9 and TRBJ1-6; possibly TRBD1 for D (6 bases). Trimming left V 5 bases short and J 7 bases short, with 13 bases between. The CDR3 is made up of 14 amino acids. Germline V lookup: CDR1 SGDLS, CDR2 YYNGEE. The CDR3 DNA reads as TGTGCCAGCAGGGGTCCTGGGGGCAATTCACCCCTCCACTTT. Protein product: CASRGPGGNSPLHF.

The sample holds a few counts of this clone. V is TRBV9 and J is TRBJ1-6; 11 bases match TRBD1. The germline CDR1 and CDR2 sequences are SGDLS and YYNGEE. The CDR3 loop spans 16 amino acids. Trimming removed 4 bases from V and 9 bases from J; junction bases left unmatched: 9. CDR3 residues: CASSPRLGTGGSPLHF. The CDR3 DNA reads TGTGCCAGCAGCCCCCGTTTGGGGACAGGGGGTTCACCCCTCCACTTT.

The gene calls are TRBV19 and TRBJ2-3, with a tentative D call TRBD1 (6 bases). The CDR3 has 14 amino acids. V gave up 0 bases and J gave up 5 bases, with 9 bases separating them. The germline CDR1 and CDR2 sequences are LNHDA and SQIVND (reference sequence). The CDR3 region has the DNA TGTGCCAGTAGTATAGAGGGGGCAAGAGATACGCAGTATTTT. As protein: CASSIEGARDTQYF.

In nucleotides, the CDR3 is TGTGCCAGCAGTTTTAGCAGGGAGTATCAGCCCCAGCATTTT. It specifies CASSFSREYQPQHF. The gene calls are TRBV27 and TRBJ1-5, with D possibly being TRBD1 (5 bases). Trimming removed 3 bases from V and 5 bases from J, with 11 bases in between. Germline V gives CDR1 MNHEY, CDR2 SMNVEV (reference sequence). This CDR3 contains 14 residues.

Here the CDR3 reads CASSPGGGFTEAFF. The CDR3 nucleotides read TGTGCCAGTAGTCCCGGGGGGGGCTTCACTGAAGCTTTCTTT. V and J are TRBV19 and TRBJ1-1, with D possibly being TRBD1 (6 bases). The CDR3 contains 14 residues. Germline CDR1 and CDR2: LNHDA and SQIVND (reference sequence). With 5 bases removed from V and 4 bases from J, the gap between germline ends came to 14 bases.

This clone has just one count. This rearrangement joins TRBV5-1 to TRBJ1-6; TRBD1 matches 7 bases. The V segment lost 5 bases and the J segment 6 bases; nucleotides outside the gene matches: 8. Germline V gene data show CDR1 as SGHRS and CDR2 as YFSETQ. This CDR3 contains 15 residues. The CDR3 DNA reads as TGCGCCAGCAGTTATCGCCGGGACAGTAATTCACCCCTCCACTTT. It is translated as CASSYRRDSNSPLHF.